A selection of T cell receptor beta chains follows, all from one sample in a study of cytomegalovirus exposure and HLA in healthy donors. Assay: immunoSEQ multiplex PCR; the TCRdb copy retains only in-frame clones and omits some. In the table there are under 200,000 clones, roughly 85% of which are singletons. The sample comprised PBMCs. The receptor set was obtained from a man aged 35 to 55 in good health and CMV-seronegative. Each CDR3 is given with its conserved first and last residue. Each record gives: D gene, J gene, CDR3 length, clone size, V gene, CDR3 DNA, CDR3 protein. A D gene is named only where the DNA matches it firmly. Where a row states a size, it is once, few, many or the class of an expanded clone; other rows omit it.

TRBD2,TRBJ2-5,14,NA,TRBV6-6,TGTGCCAGCAGTACCCTTGAGGGCGGGAGAACCCAGTACTTC,CASSTLEGGRTQYF
TRBD2,TRBJ2-5,15,NA,TRBV5-1,TGCGCCAGCAGACAGGGACTAGAGTACCAAGAGACCCAGTACTTC,CASRQGLEYQETQYF
TRBD2,TRBJ2-7,14,NA,TRBV19,TGTGCCAGTAGTCTCCAGCGGGAGGGATTCGAGCAGTACTTC,CASSLQREGFEQYF
TRBD1,TRBJ2-7,11,once,TRBV6-1,TGTGGGGGACAGGAATGGGACGAGCAGTACTTC,CGGQEWDEQYF
TRBD1,TRBJ1-5,16,NA,TRBV28,TGTGCCAGCAGTTTCACCCGAGGGACAGCGAATCAGCCCCAGCATTTT,CASSFTRGTANQPQHF
TRBD2,TRBJ2-1,14,NA,TRBV6-5,TGTGCCAGCAGTACCACGGGAGGGGGCAATGAGCAGTTCTTC,CASSTTGGGNEQFF
NA,TRBJ2-7,16,NA,TRBV27,TGTGCCAGCAGTTTATCGGTAGCCGCCCCCTCCTACGAGCAGTACTTC,CASSLSVAAPSYEQYF
TRBD1,TRBJ1-4,14,NA,TRBV28,TGTGCCAGCAGTTCGACAGGGTTCAGCGAAAAACTGTTTTTT,CASSSTGFSEKLFF
NA,TRBJ1-1,13,NA,TRBV6-6,TGTGCCAGCAGCCGGCTGGGGGGAACTGAAGCTTTCTTT,CASSRLGGTEAFF
NA,TRBJ1-4,19,NA,TRBV4-3,TGCGCCAGCAGCCAAGTGGTGGGACGGGGGTTTACGACTAATGAAAAACTGTTTTTT,CASSQVVGRGFTTNEKLFF
TRBD2,TRBJ2-7,16,NA,TRBV7-9,TGTGCCAGCAGCCTTAGGACTAGTTCGGCCTCCTACGAGCAGTATTTC,CASSLRTSSASYEQYF
TRBD2,TRBJ2-7,15,NA,TRBV30,TGTGCCTGGACCCACATGGGGGGCGGGAGGTACGAGCAGTACTTC,CAWTHMGGGRYEQYF
NA,TRBJ2-1,15,NA,TRBV9,TGTGCCAGCAGCCCCCGGGTAGCGGAAAGGAATGAGCAGTTCTTC,CASSPRVAERNEQFF
NA,TRBJ2-7,11,NA,TRBV7-2,TGTGCCAGCAGCTTAGTAGAAGAGCAGTACTTC,CASSLVEEQYF
TRBD1,TRBJ2-3,14,NA,TRBV6-5,TGTGCCAGCAGTCGGGACAGTAGCACAGATACGCAGTATTTT,CASSRDSSTDTQYF
TRBD1,TRBJ1-5,17,NA,TRBV27,TGTGCCAGCCCTGTAACGCGACAGGGGAGGGACAATCAGCCCCAGCATTTT,CASPVTRQGRDNQPQHF
NA,TRBJ2-7,12,NA,TRBV27,TGTGCCAGCAACGCAGATAACTACGAGCAGTACTTC,CASNADNYEQYF
NA,TRBJ1-4,13,once,TRBV6-6,TGTGCCAGCATCTGGGGCAGTAATGAAAAACTGTTTTTT,CASIWGSNEKLFF
TRBD1,TRBJ1-2,15,NA,TRBV29-1,TGCAGCGTCCTGTATTCGGGGACAGGGAACTATGGCTACACCTTC,CSVLYSGTGNYGYTF
NA,TRBJ2-1,13,once,TRBV25-1,TGTGCCAGCAGTGACGGGTCTCGTTCCGAGCAGTTCTTC,CASSDGSRSEQFF
TRBD2,TRBJ2-1,14,once,TRBV4-1,TGCGCCAGCAGCCACCCGGGGGGGGACAATGAGCAGTTCTTC,CASSHPGGDNEQFF
NA,TRBJ2-7,15,once,TRBV6-5,TGTGCCAGCCGAAGCGACGGCGGGATCTCCTACGAGCAGTACTTC,CASRSDGGISYEQYF
NA,TRBJ2-7,14,NA,TRBV4-3,TGCGCCAGCAGCCAAGGCGGGACGACCTACGAGCAGTACTTC,CASSQGGTTYEQYF
NA,TRBJ2-4,14,once,TRBV19,TGTGCCAGTAGTCCCGTCGGGCGGGTTAACAGTCAGTACTTC,CASSPVGRVNSQYF
NA,TRBJ1-1,14,NA,TRBV5-1,TGCGCCAGCAGCAGGGGGACGGCGAACACTGAAGCTTTCTTT,CASSRGTANTEAFF
NA,TRBJ2-7,11,NA,TRBV28,TGTGCCAGCAGTACAAGGGGGGAGCAGTACTTC,CASSTRGEQYF
TRBD2,TRBJ2-4,15,once,TRBV19,TGTGCCAGTAGTAAGACTAGCGGGAGTGGGGACATTCAGTACTTC,CASSKTSGSGDIQYF
NA,TRBJ2-1,12,NA,TRBV7-9,TGTGCCAGCAGCCCTACTATTCGTGAGCAGTTCTTC,CASSPTIREQFF
NA,TRBJ1-2,15,NA,TRBV19,TGTGCCAGTAGTATATCCCCTCGGGGAGGGCTCGGCTACACCTTC,CASSISPRGGLGYTF
TRBD1,TRBJ2-7,13,NA,TRBV27,TGTGCCAGCAGAAGACAGGGATCCTACGAGCAGTACTTC,CASRRQGSYEQYF
NA,TRBJ2-1,12,NA,TRBV7-9,TGTTCCAGAGGGGTTGTGGGTGGTGAGCAGTTCTTC,CSRGVVGGEQFF
NA,TRBJ2-5,13,NA,TRBV5-8,TGTGCCAGCAGCTGGGGACTGCAAGAGACCCAGTACTTC,CASSWGLQETQYF
NA,TRBJ2-5,16,NA,TRBV2,TGTGCCAGCAGTGATGTGCCGGGGGAAAATTATCGGACCCAGTACTTC,CASSDVPGENYRTQYF
NA,TRBJ1-4,15,NA,TRBV28,TGTGCCAGCAGCACCTACCTTGCAACTAATGAAAAACTGTTTTTT,CASSTYLATNEKLFF
NA,TRBJ2-5,10,few,TRBV20-1,TGCAGTGCCCTGTCGGAGACCCAGTACTTC,CSALSETQYF